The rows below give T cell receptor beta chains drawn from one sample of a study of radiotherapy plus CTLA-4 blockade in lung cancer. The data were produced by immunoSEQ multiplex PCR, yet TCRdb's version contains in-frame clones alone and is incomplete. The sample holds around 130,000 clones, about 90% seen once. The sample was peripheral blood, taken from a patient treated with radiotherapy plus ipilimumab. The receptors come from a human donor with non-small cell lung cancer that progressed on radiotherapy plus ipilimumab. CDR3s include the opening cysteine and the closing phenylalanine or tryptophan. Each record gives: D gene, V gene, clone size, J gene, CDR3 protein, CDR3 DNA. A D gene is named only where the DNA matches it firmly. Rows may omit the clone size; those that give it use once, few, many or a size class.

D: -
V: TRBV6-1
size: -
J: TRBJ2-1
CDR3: CASSPQGGDQQFF
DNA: TGTGCCAGCAGTCCCCAGGGGGGGGACCAGCAGTTCTTC

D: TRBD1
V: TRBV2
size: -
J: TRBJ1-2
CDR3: CASSESETGPYGYTF
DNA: TGTGCCAGCAGTGAGTCCGAGACAGGGCCCTATGGCTACACCTTC

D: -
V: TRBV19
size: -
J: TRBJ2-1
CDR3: CASRSRDNEQFF
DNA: TGTGCCAGTAGGAGCCGTGACAATGAGCAGTTCTTC

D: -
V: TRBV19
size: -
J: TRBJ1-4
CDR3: CASSILGARNEKLFF
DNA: TGTGCCAGTAGTATCTTAGGGGCGCGTAATGAAAAACTGTTTTTT

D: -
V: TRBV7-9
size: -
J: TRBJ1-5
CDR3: CASSFSGPGNQPQHF
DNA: TGTGCCAGCAGCTTCAGCGGACCGGGGAATCAGCCCCAGCATTTT

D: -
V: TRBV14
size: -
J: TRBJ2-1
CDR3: CASSRRGASSAQFF
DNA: TGTGCCAGCAGCCGCAGGGGGGCCTCCAGTGCGCAGTTCTTC

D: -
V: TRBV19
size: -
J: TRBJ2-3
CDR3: CASSIMVWSDTQYF
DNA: TGTGCCAGTAGTATAATGGTGTGGTCAGATACGCAGTATTTT

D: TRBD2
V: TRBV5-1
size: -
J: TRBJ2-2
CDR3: CASSWTSGNTGELFF
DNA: TGCGCCAGCAGCTGGACTAGCGGAAACACCGGGGAGCTGTTTTTT

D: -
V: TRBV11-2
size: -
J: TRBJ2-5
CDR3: CASSPNGVQETQYF
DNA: TGTGCCAGCAGCCCCAACGGGGTCCAAGAGACCCAGTACTTC

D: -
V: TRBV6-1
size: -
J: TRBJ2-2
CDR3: CASSEATGELFF
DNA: TGTGCCAGCAGTGAAGCGACCGGGGAGCTGTTTTTT

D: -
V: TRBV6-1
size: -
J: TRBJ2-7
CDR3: CASSVVGEQYF
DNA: TGTGCCAGCAGTGTAGTGGGGGAGCAGTACTTC

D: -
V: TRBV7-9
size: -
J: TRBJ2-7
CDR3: CASSPLNEQYF
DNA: TGTGCCAGCAGCCCTCTAAACGAGCAGTACTTC

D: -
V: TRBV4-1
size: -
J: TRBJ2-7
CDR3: CASSQEEGLAQYEQYF
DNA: TGCGCCAGCAGCCAAGAAGAGGGGCTAGCCCAGTACGAGCAGTACTTC

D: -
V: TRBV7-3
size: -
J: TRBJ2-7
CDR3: CASSPGVSGYEQYF
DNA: TGTGCCAGCAGCCCAGGGGTGTCGGGTTACGAGCAGTACTTC

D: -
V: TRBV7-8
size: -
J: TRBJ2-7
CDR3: CASLAPTTAYEQYF
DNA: TGTGCCAGCCTCGCACCCACAACGGCCTACGAGCAGTACTTC

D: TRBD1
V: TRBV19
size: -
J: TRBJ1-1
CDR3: CASSWDRLAEAFF
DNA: TGTGCCAGTAGTTGGGACAGGTTGGCTGAAGCTTTCTTT

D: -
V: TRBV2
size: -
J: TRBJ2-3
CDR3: CASSDLREWGDTQYF
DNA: TGTGCCAGCAGTGATTTACGGGAGTGGGGGGATACGCAGTATTTT

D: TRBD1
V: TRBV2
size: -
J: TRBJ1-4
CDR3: CASSRDRSNEKLFF
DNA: TGTGCCAGCAGTAGGGACAGGTCAAATGAAAAACTGTTTTTT

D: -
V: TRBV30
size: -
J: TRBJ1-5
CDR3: CAWSGARGNQPQHF
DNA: TGTGCCTGGAGCGGTGCGAGGGGCAATCAGCCCCAGCATTTT

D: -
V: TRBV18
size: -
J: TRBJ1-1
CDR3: CASSPQGTENTEAFF
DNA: TGTGCCAGCTCACCGCAAGGGACGGAGAACACTGAAGCTTTCTTT

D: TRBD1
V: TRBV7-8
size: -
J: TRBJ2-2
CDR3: CASSFLTGSFAGELFF
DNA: TGTGCCAGCAGCTTCCTGACAGGGTCATTCGCCGGGGAGCTGTTTTTT

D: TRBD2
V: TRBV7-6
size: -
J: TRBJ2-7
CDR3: CASSLASGSSYEQYF
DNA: TGTGCCAGCAGCTTGGCTAGCGGGAGCTCCTACGAGCAGTACTTC

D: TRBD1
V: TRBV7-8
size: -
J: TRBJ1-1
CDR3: CASSIRTGLGVTEAFF
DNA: TGTGCCAGCAGCATACGGACAGGCCTGGGGGTCACCGAAGCTTTCTTT

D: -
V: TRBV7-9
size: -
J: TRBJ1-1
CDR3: CASSSLTWGAWEAFF
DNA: TGTGCCAGCAGCTCTCTCACCTGGGGGGCTTGGGAAGCTTTCTTT

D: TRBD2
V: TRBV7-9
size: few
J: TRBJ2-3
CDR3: CASSTTSGRTDTQYF
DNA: TGTGCCAGCAGTACAACTAGCGGGAGGACAGATACGCAGTATTTT

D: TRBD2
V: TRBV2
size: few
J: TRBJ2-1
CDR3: CASRRRPPGLAGGHEQFF
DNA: TGTGCCAGCAGAAGACGACCCCCGGGACTAGCGGGAGGGCATGAGCAGTTCTTC

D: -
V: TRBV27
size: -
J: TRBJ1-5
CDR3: CASSRRTDSNQPQHF
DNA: TGTGCCAGCAGCCGGCGGACAGATAGCAATCAGCCCCAGCATTTT

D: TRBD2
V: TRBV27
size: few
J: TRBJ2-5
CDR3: CASARTSGNKETQYF
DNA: TGTGCCTCTGCGAGGACTAGCGGGAACAAAGAGACCCAGTACTTC

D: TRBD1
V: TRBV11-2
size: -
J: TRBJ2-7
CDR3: CASSLGTGNMNLLYEQYF
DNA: TGTGCCAGCAGCTTGGGGACAGGGAACATGAATTTGCTATACGAGCAGTACTTC

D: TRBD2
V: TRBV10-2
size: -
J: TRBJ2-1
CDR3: CASSGLEYSNEQFF
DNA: TGCGCCAGCAGCGGACTAGAATATTCCAATGAGCAGTTCTTC

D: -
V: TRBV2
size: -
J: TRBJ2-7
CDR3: CASSEASPYEQYF
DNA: TGTGCCAGCAGTGAGGCTAGCCCCTACGAGCAGTACTTC

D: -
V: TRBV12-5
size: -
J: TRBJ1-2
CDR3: CASGLVLGSGVYYGYTF
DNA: TGTGCTAGTGGTTTGGTACTCGGCTCGGGGGTATACTATGGCTACACCTTC

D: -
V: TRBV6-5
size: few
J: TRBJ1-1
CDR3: CASSYSRAHLNTEAFF
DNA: TGTGCCAGCAGTTACTCTCGGGCCCACTTGAACACTGAAGCTTTCTTT

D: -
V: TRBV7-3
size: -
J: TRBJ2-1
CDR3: CASSPEQRSLPYNEQFF
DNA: TGTGCCAGCAGTCCCGAACAGCGTTCTCTACCTTACAATGAGCAGTTCTTC

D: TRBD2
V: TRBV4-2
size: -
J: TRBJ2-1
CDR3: CASSRTSGNNEQFF
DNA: TGTGCCAGCAGCCGGACTAGCGGGAACAATGAGCAGTTCTTC

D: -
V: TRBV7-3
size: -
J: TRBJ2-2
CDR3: CASSLLGGNTGELFF
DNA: TGTGCCAGCAGCTTATTGGGAGGGAACACCGGGGAGCTGTTTTTT

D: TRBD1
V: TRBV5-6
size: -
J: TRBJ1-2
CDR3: CASSSTGNGYTF
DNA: TGTGCCAGCAGCTCGACAGGGAATGGCTACACCTTC

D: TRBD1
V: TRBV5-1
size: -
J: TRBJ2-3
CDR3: CASSQDRTDTQYF
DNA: TGCGCCAGCAGCCAGGACAGGACAGATACGCAGTATTTT

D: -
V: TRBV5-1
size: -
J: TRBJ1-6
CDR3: CASSLSGQNTSPLHF
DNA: TGCGCCAGCAGCTTATCAGGACAGAATACTTCACCCCTCCACTTT

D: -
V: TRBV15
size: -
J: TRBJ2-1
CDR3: CATSRDRDTRQFF
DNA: TGTGCCACCAGCAGAGACCGGGACACTAGGCAGTTCTTC

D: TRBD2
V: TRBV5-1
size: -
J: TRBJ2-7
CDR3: CASSREPSGTYEQYF
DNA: TGCGCCAGCAGCCGAGAACCTAGCGGGACCTACGAGCAGTACTTC

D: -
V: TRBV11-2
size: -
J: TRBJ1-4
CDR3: CASRRRPGENNEKLFF
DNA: TGTGCCAGCAGACGCAGACCCGGGGAGAATAATGAAAAACTGTTTTTT

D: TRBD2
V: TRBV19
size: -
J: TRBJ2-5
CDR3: CASRPRTSGSQYF
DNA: TGTGCCAGTAGACCAAGGACTAGCGGCTCACAGTACTTC

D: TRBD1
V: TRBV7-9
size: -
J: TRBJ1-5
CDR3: CASSTGTGNQPQHF
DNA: TGTGCCAGCAGCACCGGGACAGGAAATCAGCCCCAGCATTTT

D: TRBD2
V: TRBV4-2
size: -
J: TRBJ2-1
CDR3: CASSPSGAGVEQFF
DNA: TGTGCCAGCAGCCCGTCTGGAGCGGGAGTTGAGCAGTTCTTC

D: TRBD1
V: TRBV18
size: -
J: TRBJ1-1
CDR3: CASSPGTGGYTEAFF
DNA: TGTGCCAGCTCACCCGGGACAGGGGGCTACACTGAAGCTTTCTTT

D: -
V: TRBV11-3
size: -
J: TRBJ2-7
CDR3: CASSLRGGQGGDEQYF
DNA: TGTGCCAGCAGCTTACGGGGGGGACAGGGCGGCGACGAGCAGTACTTC

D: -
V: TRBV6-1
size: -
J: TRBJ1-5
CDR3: CASSEAGNQPQHF
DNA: TGTGCCAGCAGTGAGGCAGGGAATCAGCCCCAGCATTTT

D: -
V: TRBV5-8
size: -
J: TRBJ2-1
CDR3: CASSFGNYNSYNEQFF
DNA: TGTGCCAGCAGCTTTGGGAATTATAATTCCTACAATGAGCAGTTCTTC

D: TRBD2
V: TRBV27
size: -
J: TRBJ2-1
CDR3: CASSLTASGRPPSYNEQFF
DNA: TGTGCCAGCAGCTTGACGGCCAGCGGGAGGCCTCCCTCCTACAATGAGCAGTTCTTC

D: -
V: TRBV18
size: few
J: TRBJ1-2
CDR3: CASSPGRDAYRYTF
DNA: TGTGCCAGCTCACCGGGTAGGGACGCTTATCGCTACACCTTC

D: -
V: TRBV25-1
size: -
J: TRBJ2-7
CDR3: CASSGWVGPYEQYF
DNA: TGTGCCAGCTCGGGTTGGGTGGGGCCCTACGAGCAGTACTTC

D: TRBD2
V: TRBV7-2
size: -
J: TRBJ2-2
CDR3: CASSLTSGANTGELFF
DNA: TGTGCCAGCAGCTTGACTAGCGGAGCGAACACCGGGGAGCTGTTTTTT

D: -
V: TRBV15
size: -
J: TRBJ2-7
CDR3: CATSRDAYEQYF
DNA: TGTGCCACCAGCCGCGACGCCTACGAGCAGTACTTC